The rows below give T cell receptor beta chains drawn from one sample of a study of T cell responses to AZD1222 COVID-19 vaccine. Clones were sequenced by immunoSEQ multiplex PCR, and TCRdb holds only the in-frame ones, with some missing. The sample has 78,000 or so clones; over 70% are singletons. Sequencing was performed on peripheral blood, taken 28 days after the second AZD1222 dose. The receptor set was obtained from an adult who received the AZD1222 COVID-19 vaccine. Both conserved end residues are part of each CDR3. Each record gives: V gene, clone size, J gene, D gene, CDR3 DNA, CDR3 protein. A D gene is named only where the DNA matches it firmly. The size field is filled for only some rows; it gives once, few, many or a size class.

v_call: TRBV19
clone_size: .
j_call: TRBJ1-1
d_call: .
cdr3_nt: TGTGCCAGTAGTAGTCGGGGGGGAGGCACTGAAGCTTTCTTT
cdr3_aa: CASSSRGGGTEAFF

v_call: TRBV6-4
clone_size: .
j_call: TRBJ1-1
d_call: TRBD1
cdr3_nt: TGTGCCAGCAGCCCCGGACAGGGCGGCACTGAAGCTTTCTTT
cdr3_aa: CASSPGQGGTEAFF

v_call: TRBV11-2
clone_size: .
j_call: TRBJ2-1
d_call: .
cdr3_nt: TGTGCCAGCAGCGACCCCGACAAATACAATGAGCAGTTCTTC
cdr3_aa: CASSDPDKYNEQFF

v_call: TRBV4-2
clone_size: .
j_call: TRBJ1-1
d_call: .
cdr3_nt: TGTGCCAGCGACTCGGGTTCGGGAACTGAAGCTTTCTTT
cdr3_aa: CASDSGSGTEAFF

v_call: TRBV7-2
clone_size: .
j_call: TRBJ2-3
d_call: .
cdr3_nt: TGTGCCAGCAGCTTATGGGGTAGCAGCACAGATACGCAGTATTTT
cdr3_aa: CASSLWGSSTDTQYF

v_call: TRBV2
clone_size: .
j_call: TRBJ1-5
d_call: .
cdr3_nt: TGTGCCAGCACGAGACTTAATAGCAATCAGCCCCAGCATTTT
cdr3_aa: CASTRLNSNQPQHF

v_call: TRBV28
clone_size: .
j_call: TRBJ2-7
d_call: .
cdr3_nt: TGTGCCAGCACAAGATATCAGGGATCCTACGAGCAGTACTTC
cdr3_aa: CASTRYQGSYEQYF

v_call: TRBV4-3
clone_size: .
j_call: TRBJ2-3
d_call: .
cdr3_nt: TGCGCCAGCAGCCAAGATCTGGACAGTCTCACAGATACGCAGTATTTT
cdr3_aa: CASSQDLDSLTDTQYF

v_call: TRBV19
clone_size: few
j_call: TRBJ1-6
d_call: .
cdr3_nt: TGTGCCAGTAGTATCTCGGGGGCGGATTCACCCCTCCACTTT
cdr3_aa: CASSISGADSPLHF

v_call: TRBV2
clone_size: few
j_call: TRBJ1-1
d_call: .
cdr3_nt: TGTGCCAGCAGTATGGGACAAATGAACACTGAAGCTTTCTTT
cdr3_aa: CASSMGQMNTEAFF

v_call: TRBV7-9
clone_size: .
j_call: TRBJ2-7
d_call: TRBD2
cdr3_nt: TGTGCCAGCAGCTTCTTAGCGGGAGGTGACGAGCAGTACTTC
cdr3_aa: CASSFLAGGDEQYF

v_call: TRBV5-1
clone_size: .
j_call: TRBJ2-5
d_call: TRBD2
cdr3_nt: TGCGCCAGCAGCTTGGCTCTAGCGGGAGGGGAGACCCAGTACTTC
cdr3_aa: CASSLALAGGETQYF

v_call: TRBV2
clone_size: few
j_call: TRBJ2-2
d_call: .
cdr3_nt: TGTGCCAGCAAAGACACGCAACAGAACACCGGGGAGCTGTTTTTT
cdr3_aa: CASKDTQQNTGELFF

v_call: TRBV6-5
clone_size: .
j_call: TRBJ2-4
d_call: .
cdr3_nt: TGTGCCAGCAGTAGACAGGAATTCGAAAACATTCAGTACTTC
cdr3_aa: CASSRQEFENIQYF

v_call: TRBV5-8
clone_size: .
j_call: TRBJ1-5
d_call: .
cdr3_nt: TGTGCCAGCAGCTTGGAAGGATACCAGCCCCAGCATTTT
cdr3_aa: CASSLEGYQPQHF

v_call: TRBV19
clone_size: .
j_call: TRBJ2-3
d_call: .
cdr3_nt: TGTGCAACTGCTGTAAGAGGGGGTAGCACAGATACGCAGTATTTT
cdr3_aa: CATAVRGGSTDTQYF